The present TCR beta chain was sequenced within a study of T cell responses to AZD1222 COVID-19 vaccine. TCRdb keeps only in-frame clones here, not all; method: immunoSEQ multiplex PCR. The sample has about 150,000 clones, roughly nine tenths seen once. V gave up 6 bases and J gave up 7 bases, with 22 bases separating them. Germline CDR1 and CDR2: SGHVS and FQNEAQ. The CDR3 runs 17 residues. This specimen was peripheral blood, taken on day 0 of AZD1222 vaccination. The rearrangement uses TRBV7-8 and TRBJ1-6; D is perhaps TRBD1 (5 bases). The receptor was isolated from an adult in good health. CDR3 coding DNA: TGTGCCAGCAGTCACGTTGGAAGGGGATCAGGCAATTCACCCCTCCACTTT. Translation: CASSHVGRGSGNSPLHF.